The 5 T cell receptor beta chains given below trace back to one sample, sequenced in a study of CDR3 diversity in severe acne (dated by TCRdb to the late 2010s). The receptor library was made with PCR. The reads were generated on an Illumina HiSeq 2000. In TCRdb, the public reads were trimmed at Q25 with fastp and aligned with MiXCR, with productive beta chains retained. A single entry per CDR3 protein holds the most common genes and DNA from its merged rows. In this sample the table shows about 90,000 distinct CDR3 sequences, around 50% of which occur a single time. The ten biggest clones cover 9.5% to 13% of the sample. Sequenced sample: blood. The receptors derive from a male donor in good health, serving as a control.

There are many counts of this clonotype. This rearrangement joins TRBV27 to TRBJ1-6; D not resolved. Germline CDR1 reads MNHEY; CDR2 reads SMNVEV (reference sequence). This CDR3 region has 13 residues. V lost 2 bases, J lost 8 bases, and 7 bases lay in between. Here the CDR3 reads CASSLIRDSPLHF. CDR3 DNA sequence: TGTGCCAGCAGTTTAATCCGGGATTCACCCCTCCACTTT.

With regard to this clonotype: Since a much larger clone is just one base distant, this may be a read error. The chain has TRBV25-1 and TRBJ2-2; TRBD2 matches 8 bases. The V gene's germline CDR1 is MGHDK and CDR2 SYGVNS. The CDR3 sequence is 15 residues long. This CDR3 is CASRGGHLYTGELVF. As DNA, the CDR3 is TGTGCCAGCCGGGGGGGACACTTATACACCGGGGAGCTGGTTTTT.

Many counts were recorded for this clonotype. This chain joins TRBV28 and TRBJ2-7, with D possibly being TRBD2 (5 bases). Germline loops: CDR1 MDHEN, CDR2 SYDVKM. V was pared by 2 bases and J by 2 bases, with 7 bases between. This CDR3 contains 13 residues. The DNA for the CDR3 is TGTGCCAGCAGTTTACGACTAACCTACGAGCAGTACTTC. Residues: CASSLRLTYEQYF.

This chain uses TRBV25-1 with TRBJ1-1; no definite D call. V was clipped by 6 bases and J by 1 base, with 9 bases between them. Germline CDR1 MGHDK, CDR2 SYGVNS. This CDR3 spans 13 amino acids. CDR3 amino acids: CASSPMGNTEAFF. CDR3 DNA sequence: TGTGCCAGCAGCCCAATGGGGAACACTGAAGCTTTCTTT.

The V call is TRBV12-3 or TRBV12-4, the J call TRBJ2-1; 12 bases match TRBD1. The CDR3 is made up of 15 amino acids. V lost 4 bases to trimming and J lost 5 bases; unmatched junction nucleotides: 3. The CDR3 DNA follows: TGTGCCAGCAGTTGGGGGACAGGGGGCGACAATGAGCAGTTCTTC. The encoded protein is CASSWGTGGDNEQFF.